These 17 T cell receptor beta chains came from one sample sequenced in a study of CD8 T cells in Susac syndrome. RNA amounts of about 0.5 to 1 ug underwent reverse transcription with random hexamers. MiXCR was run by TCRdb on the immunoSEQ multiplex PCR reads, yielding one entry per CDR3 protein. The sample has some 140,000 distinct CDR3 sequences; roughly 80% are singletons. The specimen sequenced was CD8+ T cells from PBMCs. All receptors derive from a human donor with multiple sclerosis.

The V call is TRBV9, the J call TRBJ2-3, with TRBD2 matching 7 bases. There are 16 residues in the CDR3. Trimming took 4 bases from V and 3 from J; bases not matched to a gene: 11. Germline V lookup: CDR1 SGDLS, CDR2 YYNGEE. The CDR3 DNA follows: TGTGCCAGCAGCATCACAAGCGGGATCGGGACAGATACGCAGTATTTT. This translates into CASSITSGIGTDTQYF.

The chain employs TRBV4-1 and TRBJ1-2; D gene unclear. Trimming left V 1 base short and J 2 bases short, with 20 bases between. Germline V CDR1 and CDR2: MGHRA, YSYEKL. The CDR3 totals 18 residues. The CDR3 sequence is CASSQGQLRVTLNYGYTF. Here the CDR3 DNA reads TGCGCCAGCAGCCAAGGCCAACTCCGCGTCACCTTAAACTATGGCTACACCTTC.

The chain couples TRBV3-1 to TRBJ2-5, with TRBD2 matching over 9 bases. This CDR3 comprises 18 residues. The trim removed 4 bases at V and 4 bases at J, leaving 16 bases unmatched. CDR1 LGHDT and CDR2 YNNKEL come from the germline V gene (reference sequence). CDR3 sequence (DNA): TGTGCCAGCAGCCCAGGGACTAGCAGTTCCCTAGGGGGAGAGACCCAGTACTTC. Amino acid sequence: CASSPGTSSSLGGETQYF.

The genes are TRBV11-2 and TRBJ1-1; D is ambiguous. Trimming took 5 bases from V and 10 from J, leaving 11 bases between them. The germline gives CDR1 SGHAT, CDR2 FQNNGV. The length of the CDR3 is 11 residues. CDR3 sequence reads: CASSPPMAAFF. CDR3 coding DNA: TGTGCCAGCAGCCCGCCTATGGCAGCTTTCTTT. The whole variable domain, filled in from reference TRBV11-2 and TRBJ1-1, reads EAGVAQSPRYKIIEKRQSVAFWCNPISGHATLYWYQQILGQGPKLLIQFQNNGVVDDSQLPKDRFSAERLKGVDSTLKIQPAKLEDSAVYLCASSPPMAAFFGQGTRLTVV.

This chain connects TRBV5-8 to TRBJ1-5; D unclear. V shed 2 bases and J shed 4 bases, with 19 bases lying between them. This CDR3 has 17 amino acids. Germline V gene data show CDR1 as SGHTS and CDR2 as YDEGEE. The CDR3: CASSFPLRVLGNQPQHF. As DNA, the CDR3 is TGTGCCAGCAGCTTCCCGTTACGAGTCCTCGGGAATCAGCCCCAGCATTTT.

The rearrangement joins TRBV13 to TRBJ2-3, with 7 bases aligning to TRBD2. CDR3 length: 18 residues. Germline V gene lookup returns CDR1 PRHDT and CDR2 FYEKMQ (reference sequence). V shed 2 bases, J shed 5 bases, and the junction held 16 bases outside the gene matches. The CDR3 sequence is CASSLWTRDIPGKDTQYF. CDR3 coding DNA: TGTGCCAGCAGCTTATGGACTAGGGATATCCCGGGCAAAGATACGCAGTATTTT.

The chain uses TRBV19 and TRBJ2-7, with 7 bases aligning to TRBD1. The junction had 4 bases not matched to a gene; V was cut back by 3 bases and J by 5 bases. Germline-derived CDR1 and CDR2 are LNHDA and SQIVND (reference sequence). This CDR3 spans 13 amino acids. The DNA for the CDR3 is TGTGCCAGTAGTATTACAGGGGTTAACGAGCAGTACTTC. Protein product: CASSITGVNEQYF.

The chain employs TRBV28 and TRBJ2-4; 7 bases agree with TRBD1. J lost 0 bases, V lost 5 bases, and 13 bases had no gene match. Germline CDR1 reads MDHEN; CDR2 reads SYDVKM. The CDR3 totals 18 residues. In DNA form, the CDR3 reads TGTGCCAGCAGTCCGCGAGGCCCACAGGGGATAGCCAAAAACATTCAGTACTTC. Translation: CASSPRGPQGIAKNIQYF.

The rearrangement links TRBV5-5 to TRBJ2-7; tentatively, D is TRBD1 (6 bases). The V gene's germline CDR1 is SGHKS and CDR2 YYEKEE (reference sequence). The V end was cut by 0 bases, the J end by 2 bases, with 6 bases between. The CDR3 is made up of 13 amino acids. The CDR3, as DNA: TGTGCCAGCAGCTTGGAGGGGGCCTACGAGCAGTACGTC. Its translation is CASSLEGAYEQYV.

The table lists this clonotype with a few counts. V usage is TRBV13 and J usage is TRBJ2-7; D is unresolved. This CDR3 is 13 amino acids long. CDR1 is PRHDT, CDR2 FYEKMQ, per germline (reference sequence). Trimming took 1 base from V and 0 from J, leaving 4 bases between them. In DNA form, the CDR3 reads TGTGCCAGCAGCTTAGAGGCCTCCTACGAGCAGTACTTC. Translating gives CASSLEASYEQYF.

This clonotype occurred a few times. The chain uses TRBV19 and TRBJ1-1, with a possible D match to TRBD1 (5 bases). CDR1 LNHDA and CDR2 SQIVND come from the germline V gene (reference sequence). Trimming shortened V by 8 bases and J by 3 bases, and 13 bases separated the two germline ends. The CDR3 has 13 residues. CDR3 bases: TGTGCCAGTTCGGCTGGGGGTTACACTGAAGCTTTCTTT. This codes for CASSAGGYTEAFF.

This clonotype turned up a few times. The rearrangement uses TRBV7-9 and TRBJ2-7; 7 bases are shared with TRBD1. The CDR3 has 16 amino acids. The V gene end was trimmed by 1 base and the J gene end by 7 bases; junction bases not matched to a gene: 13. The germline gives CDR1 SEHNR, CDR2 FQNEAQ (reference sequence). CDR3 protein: CASSLGVNRQGEEQYV. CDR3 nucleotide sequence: TGTGCCAGCAGCTTAGGAGTCAATCGACAGGGAGAAGAGCAGTACGTC.

CDR3 DNA sequence: TGTGCCAGCAGCTTCGCAGAGACGCGGGGCAATGAGCAGTTCTTC. As protein: CASSFAETRGNEQFF. The chain recombines TRBV7-3 with TRBJ2-1; a weak D match, TRBD2 (6 bases). The germline V gene has CDR1 SGHTA and CDR2 FQGTGA. The CDR3 runs to 15 residues. With 3 bases removed from V and 6 bases from J, the gap between germline ends came to 15 bases. Full variable domain (outside the CDR3, taken from reference TRBV7-3 and TRBJ2-1): GAGVSQTPSNKVTEKGKYVELRCDPISGHTALYWYRQSLGQGPEFLIYFQGTGAADDSGLPNDRFFAVRPEGSVSTLKIQRTERGDSAVYLCASSFAETRGNEQFFGPGTRLTVL.

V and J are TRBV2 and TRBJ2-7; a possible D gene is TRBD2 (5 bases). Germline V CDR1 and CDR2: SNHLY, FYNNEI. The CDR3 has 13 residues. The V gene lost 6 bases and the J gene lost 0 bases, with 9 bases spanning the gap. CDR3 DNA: TGTGCCAGCAGAGCGGCGGTCTCCTACGAGCAGTACGTC. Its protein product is CASRAAVSYEQYV.

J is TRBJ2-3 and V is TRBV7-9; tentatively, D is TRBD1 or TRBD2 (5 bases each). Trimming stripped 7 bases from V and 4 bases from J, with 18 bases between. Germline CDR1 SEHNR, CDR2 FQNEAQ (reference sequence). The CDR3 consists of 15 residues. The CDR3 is CASTAEGIRPDTQYF. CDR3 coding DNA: TGTGCCAGCACCGCCGAGGGGATTAGGCCAGATACGCAGTATTTT.

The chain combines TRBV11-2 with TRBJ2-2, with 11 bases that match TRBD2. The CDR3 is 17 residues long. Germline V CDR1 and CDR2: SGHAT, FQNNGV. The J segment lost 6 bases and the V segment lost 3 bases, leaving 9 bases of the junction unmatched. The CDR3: CASSFRTTSGSAGELFF. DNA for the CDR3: TGTGCCAGCAGCTTCCGCACCACTAGCGGGAGTGCCGGGGAGCTGTTTTTT.

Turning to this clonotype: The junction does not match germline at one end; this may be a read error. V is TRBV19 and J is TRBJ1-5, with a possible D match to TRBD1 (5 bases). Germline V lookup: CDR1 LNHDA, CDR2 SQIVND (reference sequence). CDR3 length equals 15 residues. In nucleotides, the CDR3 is TGTGCCAGTAGGGCGCCCGGCAGGGCCAATCAGCCCCAGCTTTTT. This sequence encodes CASRAPGRANQPQLF.